This is a list of T cell receptor beta chains from one sample in a study of OX40 agonist ivuxolimab in advanced cancers. Sequencing used immunoSEQ multiplex PCR; TCRdb keeps in-frame clones, though not all of them. The sample records approximately 65,000 clones, roughly 90% being singletons. Sequenced here: CD4+ or CD8+ T cells sorted from blood, sampled in a trial of the OX40 agonist ivuxolimab. These receptors were collected from an adult with an advanced solid tumor such as melanoma, head and neck, liver or kidney cancer. Both conserved end residues are part of each CDR3. D genes are given only for firm matches. The size entry is marked missing in some rows and otherwise reads once, few, many or a size class.

d_gene	v_gene	j_gene	abundance	CDR3aa	CDR3nt
-	TRBV7-2	TRBJ2-3	-	CASSLGLRTDTQYF	TGTGCCAGCAGCTTAGGTCTCCGCACAGATACGCAGTATTTT
TRBD1	TRBV19	TRBJ1-2	-	CASSGTDRGSYGYTF	TGTGCCAGTAGTGGAACAGACAGGGGTTCCTATGGCTACACCTTC
-	TRBV30	TRBJ2-1	-	CAWSDTYNEQFF	TGTGCCTGGAGTGATACCTACAATGAGCAGTTCTTC
-	TRBV5-4	TRBJ1-5	-	CASSLAGLTGQPQHF	TGTGCCAGCAGCTTGGCCGGACTGACGGGGCAGCCCCAGCATTTT
TRBD1	TRBV5-4	TRBJ1-3	once	CASSRGQGRNTIYF	TGTGCCAGCAGCCGGGGACAGGGCAGGAACACCATATATTTT
-	TRBV15	TRBJ2-6	-	CATSRDPGPGANVLTF	TGTGCCACCAGCAGAGATCCGGGACCTGGGGCCAACGTCCTGACTTTC
TRBD2	TRBV5-1	TRBJ2-5	once	CASSLGRGARETQYF	TGCGCCAGCAGCTTGGGGCGGGGGGCGCGAGAGACCCAGTACTTC
-	TRBV7-7	TRBJ2-2	-	CASSFGQSTGELFF	TGTGCTAGCAGCTTTGGACAGTCCACCGGGGAGCTGTTTTTT
-	TRBV5-1	TRBJ2-7	few	CASSPRIEPYEQYF	TGCGCCAGCAGCCCTCGGATAGAACCCTACGAGCAGTACTTC
TRBD2	TRBV7-3	TRBJ2-4	-	CASSLGPGEGNIQYF	TGTGCCAGCAGCTTAGGTCCGGGGGAGGGAAACATTCAGTACTTC
-	TRBV6-1	TRBJ1-5	once	CASSEGPGSGQPQHF	TGTGCCAGCAGTGAAGGGCCGGGTTCAGGTCAGCCCCAGCATTTT
TRBD1	TRBV19	TRBJ1-5	-	CASSMTGFTLLHQPQHF	TGTGCCAGTAGTATGACAGGGTTTACCCTACTACATCAGCCCCAGCATTTT
-	TRBV4-1	TRBJ1-4	-	CASSHRQAGSNEKLFF	TGCGCCAGCAGCCACAGACAGGCGGGCTCAAATGAAAAACTGTTTTTT
TRBD1	TRBV19	TRBJ1-5	-	CASTSTGVQPQHF	TGTGCCAGTACTTCGACAGGGGTTCAGCCCCAGCATTTT
-	TRBV7-9	TRBJ1-5	-	CASSLGYFQPQHF	TGTGCCAGCAGCCTGGGGTACTTTCAGCCCCAGCATTTT
-	TRBV14	TRBJ1-2	-	CASSRKGPFGTF	TGTGCCAGCAGCCGGAAGGGACCCTTCGGCACCTTC
-	TRBV6-5	TRBJ2-7	-	CASSPRGVEQYF	TGTGCCAGCAGCCCGAGGGGGGTCGAGCAGTACTTC